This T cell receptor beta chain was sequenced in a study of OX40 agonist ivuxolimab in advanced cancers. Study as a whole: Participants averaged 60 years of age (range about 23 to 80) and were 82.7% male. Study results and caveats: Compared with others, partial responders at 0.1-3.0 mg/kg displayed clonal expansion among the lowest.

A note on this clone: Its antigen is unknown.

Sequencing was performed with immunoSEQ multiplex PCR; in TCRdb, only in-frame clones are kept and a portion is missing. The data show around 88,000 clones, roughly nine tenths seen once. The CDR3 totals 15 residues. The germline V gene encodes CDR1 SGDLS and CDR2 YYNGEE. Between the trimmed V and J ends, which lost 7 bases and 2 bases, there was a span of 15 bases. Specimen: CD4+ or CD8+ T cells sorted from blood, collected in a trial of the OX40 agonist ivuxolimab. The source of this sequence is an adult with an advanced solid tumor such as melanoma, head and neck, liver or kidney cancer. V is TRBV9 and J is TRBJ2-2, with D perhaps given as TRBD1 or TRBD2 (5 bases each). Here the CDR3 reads CASAIGGANTGELFF. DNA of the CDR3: TGTGCCAGCGCTATTGGGGGTGCCAACACCGGGGAGCTGTTTTTT.